Listed below are T cell receptor beta chains from one sample, sequenced in a study of OX40 agonist ivuxolimab in advanced cancers. Profiling relied on immunoSEQ multiplex PCR, and the TCRdb table lists in-frame clones only, not all of them. The sample records tens of thousands of clones, more than 70% being singletons. The starting material was CD4+ or CD8+ T cells sorted from blood, obtained in a trial of the OX40 agonist ivuxolimab. The receptors were sampled from an adult with an advanced solid tumor such as melanoma, head and neck, liver or kidney cancer. The CDR3 runs from the conserved cysteine through the conserved F or W. A D gene is named only where the DNA matches it firmly. Size is stated for part of the rows, as once, few or many counts, or as a class when the clone is expanded.

CDR3	DNA	size	J	D	V
CASSWALNTEAFF	TGTGCCAGTAGTTGGGCCTTGAACACTGAAGCTTTCTTT	.	TRBJ1-1	.	TRBV19
CASSSDTGTSSNEQFF	TGTGCCAGCAGCTCAGATACCGGGACTAGCAGTAATGAGCAGTTCTTC	.	TRBJ2-1	TRBD2	TRBV7-3
CASSLRTSDYNEQFF	TGTGCCAGCAGCCTGCGGACTAGCGACTACAATGAGCAGTTCTTC	.	TRBJ2-1	TRBD2	TRBV6-5
CASRRLAFGETQYF	TGTGCCAGCAGGCGACTAGCATTCGGGGAGACCCAGTACTTC	.	TRBJ2-5	TRBD2	TRBV28
CASSQSWGGSNQPQHF	TGTGCCAGCAGCCAAAGCTGGGGAGGAAGCAATCAGCCCCAGCATTTT	few	TRBJ1-5	.	TRBV21-1
CASSQLQGPNSEAFF	TGCGCCAGCAGCCAACTTCAGGGGCCGAATTCTGAAGCTTTCTTT	.	TRBJ1-1	.	TRBV4-1
CASSLGTSFYEQYF	TGTGCCAGCAGTCTCGGGACTAGCTTCTACGAGCAGTACTTC	few	TRBJ2-7	TRBD2	TRBV27
CASTGSTHNEQFF	TGTGCCAGCACCGGGAGTACCCACAATGAGCAGTTCTTC	.	TRBJ2-1	.	TRBV7-9
CASSPRRLAGDGTGELFF	TGTGCCAGCAGCCCAAGGCGGCTAGCGGGAGATGGCACCGGGGAGCTGTTTTTT	few	TRBJ2-2	TRBD2	TRBV7-9
CASRDRLNTEAFF	TGTGCCAGCAGGGACAGATTGAACACTGAAGCTTTCTTT	.	TRBJ1-1	.	TRBV28
CASSPVLQGMYNEQFF	TGTGCCAGCAGTCCAGTTCTCCAGGGTATGTACAATGAGCAGTTCTTC	few	TRBJ2-1	.	TRBV27
CASSQDVTSGSKKTQYF	TGTGCCAGCAGCCAAGACGTGACTAGCGGGAGTAAGAAGACCCAGTACTTC	.	TRBJ2-5	TRBD2	TRBV14
CASSSENYGYTF	TGCGCCAGCAGCTCAGAAAACTATGGCTACACCTTC	.	TRBJ1-2	.	TRBV5-1
CASSLSGETQYF	TGTGCCAGCAGCTTATCGGGAGAGACCCAGTACTTC	.	TRBJ2-5	.	TRBV7-6
CASSPDNEKLFF	TGTGCCAGCTCACCAGATAATGAAAAACTGTTTTTT	.	TRBJ1-4	.	TRBV18
CASSLGAGGYGYTF	TGTGCCAGCAGCTTAGGAGCAGGGGGCTATGGCTACACCTTC	.	TRBJ1-2	TRBD1	TRBV7-8
CASMRAGGVNEQFF	TGTGCCAGCATGAGGGCGGGGGGTGTGAATGAGCAGTTCTTC	.	TRBJ2-1	TRBD2	TRBV28
CASSYSREADTQYF	TGTGCCAGCAGTTACTCGCGGGAGGCAGATACGCAGTATTTT	.	TRBJ2-3	TRBD2	TRBV6-5
CASRGVYEQYF	TGTGCCAGCAGAGGGGTTTACGAGCAGTACTTC	.	TRBJ2-7	.	TRBV2
CASSHPHSAEETQYF	TGTGCCAGCAGCCACCCGCACTCTGCGGAAGAGACCCAGTACTTC	.	TRBJ2-5	.	TRBV4-2
CATTSGTGKNIQYF	TGTGCCACCACGTCCGGGACCGGCAAAAACATTCAGTACTTC	.	TRBJ2-4	.	TRBV5-6
CASGPMNTEAFF	TGTGCCAGTGGACCCATGAACACTGAAGCTTTCTTT	.	TRBJ1-1	.	TRBV19